This entry concerns a single T cell receptor beta chain. These data come from a study of regulatory T cells in long-lasting Graves disease. CDR1 is LNHDA and CDR2 is SQIVND in the germline V gene (reference sequence). The ends lost 7 bases at V and 5 bases at J; junction bases unmatched: 13. The CDR3 totals 16 residues. Building of the TCR beta libraries involved iRepertoire HTBI primers and Arm-PCR of CDR3 regions. Via MiXCR, TCRdb re-called the multiplex PCR reads, giving one row per CDR3 protein. The profile shows about 530,000 distinct CDR3 sequences, more than 15% of them singletons. Time point indicated: newly diagnosed GD, antithyroid drugs for less than 3 months. Scientists built the TCR library using RNA that was extracted from PBMCs. Another study also made use of these data, one on T cells in Graves' hyperthyroidism and ophthalmopathy.

The sample consisted of peripheral blood mononuclear cells (PBMCs), taken at new diagnosis, from a patient treated with antithyroid drugs. This receptor was obtained from a woman aged 35 to 59 with Graves disease. This chain joins TRBV19 and TRBJ1-2; 10 nucleotides match TRBD1. CDR3 nucleotide sequence: TGTGCCAGTACCCCTATAGGGGACAGGGGAAATTATGGCTACACCTTC. Protein: CASTPIGDRGNYGYTF.